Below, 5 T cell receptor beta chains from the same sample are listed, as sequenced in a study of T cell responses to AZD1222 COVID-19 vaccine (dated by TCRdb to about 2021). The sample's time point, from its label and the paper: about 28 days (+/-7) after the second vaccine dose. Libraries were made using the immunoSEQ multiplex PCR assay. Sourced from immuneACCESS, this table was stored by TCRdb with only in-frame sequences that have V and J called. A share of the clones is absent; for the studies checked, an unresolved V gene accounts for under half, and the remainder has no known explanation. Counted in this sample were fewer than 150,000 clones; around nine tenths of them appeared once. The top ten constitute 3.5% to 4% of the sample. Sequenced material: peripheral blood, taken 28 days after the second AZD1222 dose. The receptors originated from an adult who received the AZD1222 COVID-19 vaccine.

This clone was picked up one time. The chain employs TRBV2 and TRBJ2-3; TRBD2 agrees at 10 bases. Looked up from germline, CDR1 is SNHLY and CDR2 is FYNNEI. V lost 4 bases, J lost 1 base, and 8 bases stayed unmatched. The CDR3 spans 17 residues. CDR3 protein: CASSARTSGRGTDTQYF. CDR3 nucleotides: TGTGCCAGCAGTGCAAGGACGAGCGGGAGGGGCACAGATACGCAGTATTTT. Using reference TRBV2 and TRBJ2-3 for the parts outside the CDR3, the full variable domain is EPEVTQTPSHQVTQMGQEVILRCVPISNHLYFYWYRQILGQKVEFLVSFYNNEISEKSEIFDDQFSVERPDGSNFTLKIRSTKLEDSAMYFCASSARTSGRGTDTQYFGPGTRLTVL.

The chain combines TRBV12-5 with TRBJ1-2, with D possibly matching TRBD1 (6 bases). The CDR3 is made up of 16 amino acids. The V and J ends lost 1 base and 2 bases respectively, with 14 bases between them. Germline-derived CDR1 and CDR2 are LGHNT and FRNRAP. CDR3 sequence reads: CASGLGRGQPNYGYTF. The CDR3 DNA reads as TGTGCTAGTGGTTTGGGTCGAGGACAGCCCAACTATGGCTACACCTTC. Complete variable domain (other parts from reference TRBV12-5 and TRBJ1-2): DARVTQTPRHKVTEMGQEVTMRCQPILGHNTVFWYRQTMMQGLELLAYFRNRAPLDDSGMPKDRFSAEMPDATLATLKIQPSEPRDSAVYFCASGLGRGQPNYGYTFGSGTRLTVV.

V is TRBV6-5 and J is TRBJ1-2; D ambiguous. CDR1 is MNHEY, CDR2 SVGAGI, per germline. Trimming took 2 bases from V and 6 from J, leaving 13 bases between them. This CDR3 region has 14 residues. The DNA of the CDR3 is TGTGCCAGCAGTTACCGATTGACACTGGATGGCTACACCTTC. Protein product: CASSYRLTLDGYTF.

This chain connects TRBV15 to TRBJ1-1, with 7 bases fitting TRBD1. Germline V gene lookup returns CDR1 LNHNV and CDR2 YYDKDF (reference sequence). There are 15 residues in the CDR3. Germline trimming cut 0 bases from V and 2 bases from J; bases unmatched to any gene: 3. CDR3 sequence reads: CATSRDGTENTEAFF. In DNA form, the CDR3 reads TGTGCCACCAGCAGAGATGGGACAGAAAACACTGAAGCTTTCTTT.

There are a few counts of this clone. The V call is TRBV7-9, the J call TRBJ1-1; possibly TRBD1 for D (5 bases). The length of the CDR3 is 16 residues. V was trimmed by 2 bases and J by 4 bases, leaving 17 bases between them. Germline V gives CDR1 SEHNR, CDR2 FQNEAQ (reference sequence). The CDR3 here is CASSLKTGGVVTEAFF. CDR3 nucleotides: TGTGCCAGCAGCTTAAAGACTGGAGGGGTGGTCACTGAAGCTTTCTTT.